This TCR beta chain was identified in a study of T cells in localized non-small cell lung cancer. General study findings and limits: Higher blood T cell density tracked longer overall survival.

This clone was counted a few times. Its antigen is still unknown. The CDR3 sequence is 13 residues long. The germline V and J ends were trimmed by 7 bases and 0 bases, with 7 bases remaining between them. The data were produced by immunoSEQ multiplex PCR, yet TCRdb's version contains in-frame clones alone and is incomplete. The sample shows 2,000 to 2,500 clones, about a third of them seen only once. This chain links TRBV6-7 with TRBJ1-5; D is unclear. TRBV6-7 is known as an ORF, though its function is uncertain. This TCR was sampled from a man aged 35 to 69 with stage I lung adenocarcinoma. The sequenced sample was lung tumor tissue, obtained before any cancer treatment. This chain's CDR3 is CASTLSSNQPQHF. The CDR3 region has the DNA TGTGCCAGCACCCTCAGTAGCAATCAGCCCCAGCATTTT.